The 20 T cell receptor beta chains given below trace back to one sample, sequenced in a study of blood T cell repertoires in COVID-19. The table came from immunoSEQ multiplex PCR; TCRdb's copy has only in-frame clones and leaves some out. The table records 400,000 to 450,000 clones, 89% of them present only once. The sample consisted of peripheral blood. These receptors came from a woman in her thirties or forties with COVID-19, enrolled during active disease.

CDR3 in amino acids: CASGSMDGAYEQYF. The CDR3 DNA reads as TGCGCCAGCGGGAGTATGGACGGCGCTTACGAGCAGTACTTC. V and J are TRBV5-1 and TRBJ2-7, with a tentative D call TRBD2 (5 bases). CDR1 and CDR2 from the germline V gene are SGHRS and YFSETQ. V gave up 7 bases and J gave up 4 bases, with 18 bases separating them. The CDR3 runs to 14 residues.

The rearrangement uses TRBV30 and TRBJ2-3; the D gene is possibly TRBD1 (6 bases). Deletions cut 8 bases from V and 1 base from J, with 10 bases between. CDR1 and CDR2 from the germline V gene are GTSNPN and SVGIG (reference sequence). CDR3 size: 12 residues. DNA of the CDR3: TGTGCCGGGGGCCGCGGCACAGATACGCAGTATTTT. Protein: CAGGRGTDTQYF.

This clone showed up just once. The chain uses TRBV28 and TRBJ1-4; the D is unclear. CDR1 and CDR2 (germline): MDHEN, SYDVKM. V was clipped by 3 bases and J by 8 bases, with 10 bases between them. This CDR3 is 13 amino acids long. CDR3 amino acids: CASSFNRLEKLFF. CDR3 bases: TGTGCCAGCAGTTTTAACAGATTGGAAAAACTGTTTTTT.

This clone was recorded once. Since a much larger clone is just one base distant, this may be a read error. Other DNA sequences in the same sample also yield this CDR3. This chain joins TRBV27 and TRBJ1-1, with 8 bases that match TRBD1. CDR1 MNHEY and CDR2 SMNVEV come from the germline V gene (reference sequence). This CDR3 has 14 amino acids. Trimming removed 3 bases from V and 1 base from J; junction bases left unmatched: 1. The CDR3 spells CASSFQGANTEAFF. As DNA, the CDR3 is TGTGCCAGCAGTTTCCAGGGGGCGAACACTGAAGCTTTCTTT.

As for this clone: The same CDR3 also results from other DNA sequences found in this sample. The chain joins TRBV18 to TRBJ1-5; D is unclear. The germline V gene encodes CDR1 KGHSH and CDR2 LQKENI. V was cut by 3 bases and J by 2 bases, with 5 bases left in between. The CDR3 length is 13 residues. CDR3 nucleotides: TGTGCCAGCTCACCCGGGGGCAATCAGCCCCAGCATTTT. Translated, it gives CASSPGGNQPQHF.

The V gene is TRBV10-3, the J gene TRBJ2-7; D remains unclear. V was pared by 3 bases and J by 8 bases, with 14 bases between. This CDR3 is 13 amino acids long. The V gene's germline CDR1 is ENHRY and CDR2 SYGVKD. CDR3 region: CAISDRSLVKQYF. The CDR3 DNA reads as TGTGCCATCAGTGACAGGTCCCTCGTGAAGCAGTACTTC.

This clone came up once. This sequence joins TRBV9 and TRBJ1-3; tentatively, D is TRBD1 (5 bases). This CDR3 comprises 14 residues. CDR1 and CDR2 from the germline V gene are SGDLS and YYNGEE. V gave up 4 bases and J gave up 0 bases, with 8 bases separating them. DNA of the CDR3: TGTGCCAGCAGCTCGGGGGTCTCTGGAAACACCATATATTTT. This translates into CASSSGVSGNTIYF.

The V gene is TRBV5-6, the J gene TRBJ1-1; 7 bases align to TRBD1. CDR1 is SGHDT and CDR2 is YYEEEE in the germline V gene. This CDR3 comprises 14 residues. Trimming cost V 2 bases and J 1 base; bases outside gene matches: 2. The CDR3 region has the DNA TGTGCCAGCAGCTTCGACAGGGCGAACACTGAAGCTTTCTTT. Its protein product is CASSFDRANTEAFF.

This rearrangement joins TRBV19 to TRBJ1-2, with TRBD1 matching 8 bases. The V and J ends lost 1 base and 5 bases, in that order; junction bases with no gene match: 9. CDR1 is LNHDA, CDR2 SQIVND, per germline (reference sequence). CDR3 size: 16 residues. The CDR3 reads CASSIATRTGMYGYTF. The DNA for the CDR3 is TGTGCCAGTAGTATAGCCACCAGGACAGGGATGTATGGCTACACCTTC.

The rearrangement joins TRBV5-4 to TRBJ1-5, with TRBD1 matching 11 bases. Looked up from germline, CDR1 is SGHNT and CDR2 is YYREEE (reference sequence). CDR3 size: 14 residues. Germline trimming cut 6 bases from V and 8 bases from J; bases unmatched to any gene: 7. Here the CDR3 DNA reads TGTGCCAGCACCAACCGGGACAGGGGGGAGCCCCAGCATTTT. This sequence encodes CASTNRDRGEPQHF. The whole variable domain, remainder taken from reference TRBV5-4 and TRBJ1-5, is ETGVTQSPTHLIKTRGQQVTLRCSSQSGHNTVSWYQQALGQGPQFIFQYYREEENGRGNFPPRFSGLQFPNYSSELNVNALELDDSALYLCASTNRDRGEPQHFGDGTRLSIL.

The table lists this clone with a few counts. This sequence joins TRBV7-2 and TRBJ2-1, with a weak D call TRBD1 (5 bases). This CDR3 is built from 14 residues. Germline V CDR1 and CDR2: SGHTA, FQGNSA. V lost 4 bases, J lost 1 base, and 8 bases lay in between. Written as DNA, the CDR3 is TGTGCCAGCAGCTCTGACAGATCCTACAATGAGCAGTTCTTC. This gives the protein CASSSDRSYNEQFF.

This rearrangement joins TRBV5-1 to TRBJ2-3; the match to TRBD1 covers 8 bases. V gave up 4 bases and J gave up 1 base; unmatched junction bases: 5. This CDR3 contains 15 residues. CDR1 is SGHRS and CDR2 is YFSETQ in the germline V gene. The CDR3 bases are TGCGCCAGCAGCCGGATGACAGGGGGCACAGATACGCAGTATTTT. Translation gives CASSRMTGGTDTQYF.

The chain has TRBV6-1 and TRBJ2-5; 7 bases fit TRBD2. The CDR3 is 12 amino acids. V shed 0 bases and J 9 bases; nucleotides not matched to a gene: 1. Germline CDR1 MNHNS, CDR2 SASEGT. CDR3: CASSEAGGSQYF. In DNA form, the CDR3 reads TGTGCCAGCAGTGAAGCGGGAGGGTCCCAGTACTTC.

The chain uses TRBV5-8 and TRBJ2-1; 7 nucleotides match TRBD2. In germline, CDR1 is SGHTS, CDR2 YDEGEE. V shed 4 bases, J shed 2 bases, and the junction held 9 bases outside the gene matches. The CDR3 runs 16 residues. CDR3 sequence (DNA): TGTGCCAGCAGCCTACGGGGGGACGGGACCTACAATGAGCAGTTCTTC. This encodes CASSLRGDGTYNEQFF.

This chain uses TRBV6-2 or TRBV6-3 with TRBJ2-5; TRBD2 agrees at 12 bases. The germline V gene encodes CDR1 MNHEY and CDR2 SVGEGT. The CDR3 is 15 residues long. V lost 4 bases and J lost 5; bases outside the gene matches: 5. Here the CDR3 reads CASSFITSGRETQYF. Here the CDR3 DNA reads TGTGCCAGCAGTTTTATAACTAGCGGGAGGGAGACCCAGTACTTC.

DNA for the CDR3: TGTGCCAGCAGCGATCAGGGATCTCTCCATGGCTACACCTTC. Its protein is CASSDQGSLHGYTF. The chain recombines TRBV7-9 with TRBJ1-2; D may be TRBD1 (5 bases). The V end lost 5 bases, the J end lost 6 bases, and 16 bases lay between the germline ends. This CDR3 has 14 residues. The V gene's germline CDR1 is SEHNR and CDR2 FQNEAQ (reference sequence).

The J gene is TRBJ2-5, the V gene TRBV28; 9 positions agree with TRBD2. After removal of 6 bases from V and 5 bases from J, the junction contained 13 bases not matched to a gene. This CDR3 is 16 amino acids long. Germline V lookup: CDR1 MDHEN, CDR2 SYDVKM. CDR3 nucleotide sequence: TGTGCCAGCAGACACGGGACTAGCACGGGATCGGAGACCCAGTACTTC. This sequence encodes CASRHGTSTGSETQYF.

This chain joins TRBV27 and TRBJ1-2; possibly TRBD1 for D (6 bases). Trimming took 5 bases from V and 4 from J, leaving 17 bases between them. The CDR3 consists of 15 residues. Germline lookup yields CDR1 MNHEY and CDR2 SMNVEV (reference sequence). Here the CDR3 reads CASSPTVRGSYGYTF. CDR3 DNA: TGTGCCAGCAGTCCAACGGTCAGGGGCTCCTATGGCTACACCTTC.

The rearrangement uses TRBV6-5 and TRBJ2-3, with unresolved D. V was clipped by 7 bases and J by 1 base, with 6 bases between them. CDR3 size: 12 residues. Germline loops: CDR1 MNHEY, CDR2 SVGAGI. CDR3 in DNA: TGTGCCAGCACCTCGGGCACAGATACGCAGTATTTT. It is translated as CASTSGTDTQYF.

The genes are TRBV5-1 and TRBJ1-2; 10 bases fit TRBD1. Trimming at V came to 4 bases and at J to 7 bases, leaving 7 bases not matched to a gene. CDR3 length equals 14 residues. The germline CDR1 and CDR2 sequences are SGHRS and YFSETQ. CDR3: CASSPDRGLSGYTF. The DNA of the CDR3 is TGCGCCAGCAGCCCAGACAGGGGGCTTAGTGGCTACACCTTC.